This TCR beta chain was identified during a study of spatial heterogeneity in lung cancer. Whole-study context: An average of more than ten raw reads was observed per unique TCR and UMI combination. Study-wide results and caveats: Tumors with more nonsynonymous mutations had more expanded intratumoral alpha and beta TCRs.

The CDR3 contains 15 residues. CDR1 and CDR2 from the germline V gene are SGHDN and FVKESK. The junction had 6 bases not matched to a gene; V was cut back by 1 base and J by 3 bases. Time point here: sample taken at primary tumor resection. With respect to this clonotype: Its matching antigen is unknown.

TCRdb re-called the 5' RACE reads with MiXCR, one entry per CDR3 protein. Here the sample spans some 97,000 distinct CDR3 sequences, 3.5% to 5% being singletons. The source material was lung tumor tissue, sampled at surgery. This chain connects TRBV14 to TRBJ2-7; 7 positions agree with TRBD2. The TCR comes from a male donor with early-stage non-small cell lung cancer. CDR3 sequence reads: CASSQGPSGSYEQYF. The DNA for the CDR3 is TGTGCCAGCAGCCAAGGTCCTAGCGGCAGCTACGAGCAGTACTTC.